This passage covers 23 T cell receptor beta chains from one sample sequenced in a study of cytomegalovirus exposure and HLA in healthy donors. PCR employed 60 Vbeta and 13 Jbeta primers. This table comes from immunoSEQ multiplex PCR, and its TCRdb copy is limited to in-frame clones, with some not included. Among some 150,000 clones, about four fifths were seen once, and the ten largest hold roughly 4.7%. What was sequenced was PBMCs. The receptors shown here come from a man aged 25 to 40 in good health and CMV-seronegative.

As regards this clone: Germline is not matched at one junction end, which may reflect a read error. The chain has TRBV4-1 and TRBJ1-1; D not certain. The length of the CDR3 is 12 residues. Germline values: CDR1 MGHRA, CDR2 YSYEKL. This CDR3 reads CASSQDLMEYIF. CDR3 DNA sequence: TGCGCCAGCAGCCAAGATCTTATGGAGTATATCTTT.

The J gene is TRBJ2-7, the V gene TRBV28; D remains ambiguous. With 2 bases removed from V and 0 bases from J, the gap between germline ends came to 8 bases. Germline loops: CDR1 MDHEN, CDR2 SYDVKM. The length of the CDR3 is 14 residues. The CDR3 loop reads CASSLVFYSYEQYF. CDR3 nucleotides: TGTGCCAGCAGTTTAGTGTTTTACTCCTACGAGCAGTACTTC.

The CDR3 sequence is CASSWGQGNQPQHF. The CDR3 coding sequence is TGTGCCAGCAGTTGGGGACAGGGAAATCAGCCCCAGCATTTT. V and J are TRBV28 and TRBJ1-5, with 9 bases identical to TRBD1. Germline assignment: CDR1 MDHEN and CDR2 SYDVKM. This CDR3 is 14 amino acids long. V lost 4 bases and J lost 4; bases outside the gene matches: 2.

This chain links TRBV9 with TRBJ2-1; 12 positions agree with TRBD2. CDR3 length: 16 residues. Germline V gives CDR1 SGDLS, CDR2 YYNGEE. V lost 1 base to trimming and J lost 7 bases; unmatched junction nucleotides: 6. CDR3 coding DNA: TGTGCCAGCAGCGTATCGACTAGCGGGAGTAGAAATGAGCAGTTCTTC. Protein sequence: CASSVSTSGSRNEQFF.

This rearrangement joins TRBV5-6 to TRBJ2-7, with 7 bases lining up with TRBD1. CDR3 length: 16 residues. J gave up 7 bases and V 3 bases, and 16 bases lay outside the gene matches. Germline CDR1 is SGHDT and CDR2 is YYEEEE. CDR3 nucleotide sequence: TGTGCCAGCAGCTCATTAGATGACAGGGATCGGGGAGAGCAGTACTTC. This codes for CASSSLDDRDRGEQYF.

In its sample, this clone was seen a few times. The CDR3 sequence is CASSPAGNTEAFF. The CDR3 DNA sequence: TGTGCCAGCTCACCCGCGGGAAACACTGAAGCTTTCTTT. This chain joins TRBV18 and TRBJ1-1, with unresolved D. The ends were cut back, 3 bases at V and 2 bases at J, with 7 bases in the middle. The CDR3 has 13 amino acids. CDR1 is KGHSH, CDR2 LQKENI, per germline.

The table lists this clone with a count of one. The J gene is TRBJ2-7, the V gene TRBV2; D is ambiguous. From germline, CDR1 is SNHLY and CDR2 FYNNEI. The germline V and J ends were trimmed by 7 bases and 1 base, with 14 bases remaining between them. There are 14 residues in the CDR3. In DNA, the CDR3 is TGTGCCAGCACCGGATTGGGCAGATCCTACGAGCAGTACTTC. This encodes CASTGLGRSYEQYF.

For this clone: The sample holds other DNA sequences that translate to the same CDR3. This sequence joins TRBV7-2 and TRBJ1-5, with D possibly being TRBD1 (6 bases). CDR1 and CDR2 (germline): SGHTA, FQGNSA. Trimming removed 2 bases at V and 7 bases at J, with 12 bases between. The CDR3 is 14 residues long. The CDR3 DNA reads as TGTGCCAGCAGCTTAAGGGGAGGGGGACAGCCCCAGCATTTT. It specifies CASSLRGGGQPQHF.

The chain couples TRBV18 to TRBJ2-1; 8 bases map to TRBD1. Losses at the gene ends were 2 bases for V and 6 bases for J; bases not matched to a gene: 3. In germline, CDR1 is KGHSH, CDR2 LQKENI. CDR3 length: 14 amino acids. DNA of the CDR3: TGTGCCAGCTCACCATCTCAGGGGGCCAATGAGCAGTTCTTC. This codes for CASSPSQGANEQFF. Using reference TRBV18 and TRBJ2-1 for the parts outside the CDR3, the full variable domain is NAGVMQNPRHLVRRRGQEARLRCSPMKGHSHVYWYRQLPEEGLKFMVYLQKENIIDESGMPKERFSAEFPKEGPSILRIQQVVRGDSAAYFCASSPSQGANEQFFGPGTRLTVL.

The chain joins TRBV5-5 to TRBJ2-1; TRBD2 aligns across 10 bases. The germline V gene encodes CDR1 SGHKS and CDR2 YYEKEE (reference sequence). Trimming at V came to 2 bases and at J to 6 bases, leaving 11 bases not matched to a gene. The CDR3 has 17 amino acids. CDR3 sequence reads: CASSFYSGRDRGNEQFF. CDR3 in DNA: TGTGCCAGCAGCTTCTACAGCGGGAGGGACCGGGGCAATGAGCAGTTCTTC.

The J gene is TRBJ2-1, the V gene TRBV10-3; 8 bases map to TRBD1. From germline, CDR1 is ENHRY and CDR2 SYGVKD. The CDR3 is 14 amino acids. The junction had 4 bases not matched to a gene; V was cut back by 8 bases and J by 1 base. The CDR3 bases are TGTGCCATCCCTGACAGGGGATCCTACAATGAGCAGTTCTTC. Translated, it gives CAIPDRGSYNEQFF.

V gene TRBV18 combines with J gene TRBJ2-7, with 8 bases lining up with TRBD2. This CDR3 region has 14 residues. The V segment lost 2 bases and the J segment 0 bases; nucleotides outside the gene matches: 0. From germline, CDR1 is KGHSH and CDR2 LQKENI. CDR3 amino acids: CASSPTSGSYEQYF. In DNA form, the CDR3 reads TGTGCCAGCTCACCAACTAGCGGCTCCTACGAGCAGTACTTC.

This chain uses TRBV7-9 with TRBJ2-3; TRBD1 is a possible D gene (6 bases). The CDR3 contains 17 residues. V lost 3 bases, J lost 0 bases, and 16 bases lay in between. The germline CDR1 and CDR2 sequences are SEHNR and FQNEAQ (reference sequence). The CDR3 sequence is CASSFLTGQSSTDTQYF. CDR3 in DNA: TGTGCCAGCAGCTTTCTTACTGGACAGTCTAGCACAGATACGCAGTATTTT.

The CDR3 region has the DNA TGTGCCAGCAGTTTCGCCACCTACGAGCAGTACTTC. The encoded protein is CASSFATYEQYF. This rearrangement joins TRBV28 to TRBJ2-5; no definite D call. With the DNA end fitting TRBJ2-7 better, the J assignment may be wrong. Germline CDR1 is MDHEN and CDR2 is SYDVKM. The CDR3 has 12 amino acids.

This chain joins TRBV11-3 and TRBJ2-6; perhaps TRBD1 as D (5 bases). The V and J ends lost 4 bases and 8 bases respectively, with 21 bases between them. The germline gives CDR1 SGHNT, CDR2 YENEEA. The CDR3 totals 17 residues. Here the CDR3 DNA reads TGTGCCAGCAGCTCCTCAGCTCTGGGGCCAACGTCCAACGTCCTGACTTTC. It yields the protein CASSSSALGPTSNVLTF.

The chain couples TRBV11-3 to TRBJ2-3, with 7 bases fitting TRBD2. The trim removed 9 bases at V and 0 bases at J, leaving 9 bases unmatched. Germline loops: CDR1 SGHNT, CDR2 YENEEA. The CDR3 length is 15 residues. The CDR3 DNA follows: TGTGCCAGTTCCGGGTCTAGCGGCAGCACAGATACGCAGTATTTT. Protein product: CASSGSSGSTDTQYF.

This clone was counted between two and nine times. This chain links TRBV6-5 with TRBJ1-2, with D uncertain. V was clipped by 2 bases and J by 3 bases, with 16 bases between them. The CDR3 spans 16 residues. From germline, CDR1 is MNHEY and CDR2 SVGAGI. The CDR3 loop is CASSYSSGMDDYGYTF. The CDR3 bases are TGTGCCAGCAGTTACAGTTCGGGTATGGATGACTATGGCTACACCTTC.

The chain links TRBV4-3 to TRBJ1-2, with D unresolved. The CDR3 runs 13 residues. Germline-derived CDR1 and CDR2 are LGHNA and YSLEER. Trimming shortened V by 5 bases and J by 1 base, and 8 bases separated the two germline ends. The CDR3 region has the DNA TGCGCCAGCAGCTCTACGGGTAACTATGGCTACACCTTC. Protein sequence: CASSSTGNYGYTF.

The genes are TRBV5-1 and TRBJ1-1; the D is unclear. Germline values: CDR1 SGHRS, CDR2 YFSETQ. The V end was cut by 4 bases, the J end by 5 bases, with 12 bases between. The CDR3 extends over 13 amino acids. CDR3 in DNA: TGCGCCAGCAGCGAACGCACGGGGACTGAAGCTTTCTTT. This encodes CASSERTGTEAFF.

The chain has TRBV7-6 and TRBJ1-1, with D perhaps matching TRBD1 (5 bases). There are 14 residues in the CDR3. Looked up from germline, CDR1 is SGHVS and CDR2 is FNYEAQ. The V and J ends lost 1 base and 5 bases respectively, with 11 bases between them. CDR3 sequence: CASSLDRQSTEAFF. The CDR3, as DNA: TGTGCCAGCAGCTTAGACAGACAGTCAACTGAAGCTTTCTTT.

This chain links TRBV9 with TRBJ2-3; possible D gene TRBD2, 5 bases. This CDR3 spans 17 amino acids. CDR1 and CDR2 from the germline V gene are SGDLS and YYNGEE. V shed 0 bases and J shed 0 bases, with 14 bases lying between them. The DNA of the CDR3 is TGTGCCAGCAGCGTAGATGAGAGGAGGACTAGCACAGATACGCAGTATTTT. This sequence encodes CASSVDERRTSTDTQYF.

The V and J genes are TRBV29-1 and TRBJ2-7, with D perhaps TRBD2 (6 bases). Germline V gene sequence: CDR1 SQVTM, CDR2 ANQGSEA. V was trimmed by 7 bases and J by 3 bases, leaving 16 bases between them. This CDR3 has 13 residues. In DNA form, the CDR3 reads TGCAGCGGGTTAGCACTCGGGAGCTACGAGCAGTACTTC. Translation: CSGLALGSYEQYF.

This clone turned up a few times. J is TRBJ2-7 and V is TRBV5-5, with D possibly TRBD1 on 6 matching bases. The CDR3 consists of 16 residues. V was trimmed by 4 bases and J by 0 bases, leaving 17 bases between them. The germline V gene encodes CDR1 SGHKS and CDR2 YYEKEE (reference sequence). The CDR3: CASSPDRIALSYEQYF. The DNA of the CDR3 is TGTGCCAGCAGCCCAGACAGGATTGCCCTCTCCTACGAGCAGTACTTC.